This T cell receptor (beta chain) was identified in a study of T cell clones after liver transplantation. Overall study context: A pre-transplant mixed lymphocyte reaction with TCRbeta sequencing defined graft-donor-reactive clones followed in post-transplant blood. Pre-transplant mixed lymphocyte reactions yielded third-party-reactive TCRbeta sequences as comparators for graft-donor-reactive sequences. General study results and limits: Post-transplant, graft-donor-reactive CD4 TCRbeta sequences in blood dropped significantly in most of the 8 subjects.

Sequencing used immunoSEQ multiplex PCR; TCRdb keeps in-frame clones, though not all of them. Of about 76,000 clones listed, approximately 82% are singletons. Concerning this clone: What it binds is not known.

The receptor comes from a human patient who received a liver transplant. Some T cells may be the graft donor's. The material was CD4+ T cells from blood, obtained at the 22-month timepoint.

The CDR3 DNA is TGCGCCAGCAGCTGGGACGTGTCCGGGGAGCTGTTTTTT. Its translation is CASSWDVSGELFF. The V and J genes are TRBV5-1 and TRBJ2-2; D might be TRBD1 or TRBD2, each matching 5 bases. The germline V gene has CDR1 SGHRS and CDR2 YFSETQ. V lost 3 bases and J lost 6, with 9 bases in between. The CDR3 spans 13 residues.